This T cell receptor beta chain is from a study of shared clonotypes between healthy human individuals. Points from the study as a whole: The study found lower generation probabilities in non-shared clonotypes than in those shared by all four donors.

With respect to this clone: As yet, its antigen is unknown.

The assay was run at deep level. Per the original data handling: Junction-only sequences without quality scores were provided by ImmunoSEQ, so filtering was different. Sequencing was performed with immunoSEQ multiplex PCR; in TCRdb, only in-frame clones are kept and a portion is missing. D and trimming come from the DNA, and the V and J calls and clone size come from that table. This sample yields some 2,100,000 clones, of which under 95% are seen a single time; roughly 1.8% belongs to the top ten. Positively selected for CCR7, the CD45RO-negative cells used as naive CD8 cells excluded terminally differentiated effector memory CD45RA+ cells. The study drew its donors from healthy HIV-negative adults without recent acute infections or vaccinations. V shed 5 bases and J shed 4 bases, with 11 bases lying between them. This CDR3 contains 12 residues. Germline V gene sequence: CDR1 GTSNPN, CDR2 SVGIG (reference sequence).

The sample taken for sequencing was naive CD8+ T cells from PBMCs. The chain has TRBV30 and TRBJ1-2; D gene unclear. The receptor's source is a man between 18 and 29 years old in good health. Some clones in this sample may be carry-over from other donors' samples. The CDR3 is CAWDLGSYGYTF. The DNA of the CDR3 is TGTGCCTGGGACCTTGGGTCCTATGGCTACACCTTC.